The TCR beta chain under discussion was sequenced for a study of T cell responses to AZD1222 COVID-19 vaccine. General study results and limits: As reported, nearly half of all spike-specific TCRs target variant regions that are unmutated.

As regards this clone: Antigen unknown.

Trimming took off 0 bases at V and 2 bases at J, with 8 bases between the two ends. The CDR3 sequence is 14 residues long. Germline CDR1 reads SGDLS; CDR2 reads YYNGEE. Only in-frame clones appear in the TCRdb table, and some are missing; sequencing was by immunoSEQ multiplex PCR. The table has some 110,000 clones, 80% to 90% seen once. This rearrangement joins TRBV9 to TRBJ1-1, with a tentative D call TRBD1 (5 bases). The clonotype comes from an adult who received the AZD1222 COVID-19 vaccine. Specimen: peripheral blood, collected 28 days after the second AZD1222 dose. The CDR3 here is CASSVAGHNTEAFF. The CDR3 DNA sequence: TGTGCCAGCAGCGTAGCGGGGCATAACACTGAAGCTTTCTTT.